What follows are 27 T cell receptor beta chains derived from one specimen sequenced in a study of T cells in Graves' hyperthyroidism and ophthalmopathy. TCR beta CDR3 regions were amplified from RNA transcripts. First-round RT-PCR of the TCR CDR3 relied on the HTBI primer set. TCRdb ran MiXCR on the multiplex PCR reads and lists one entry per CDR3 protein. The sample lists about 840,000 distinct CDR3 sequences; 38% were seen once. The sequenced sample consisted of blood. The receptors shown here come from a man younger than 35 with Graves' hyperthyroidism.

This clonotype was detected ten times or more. Here the CDR3 reads CSVLSGANVLTF. CDR3 bases: TGCAGCGTGCTATCTGGGGCCAACGTCCTGACTTTC. The chain employs TRBV29-1 and TRBJ2-6, with D hard to call. CDR1 is SQVTM, CDR2 ANQGSEA, per germline. Between the trimmed V and J ends, which lost 6 bases and 1 base, there was a span of 4 bases. CDR3 length: 12 amino acids.

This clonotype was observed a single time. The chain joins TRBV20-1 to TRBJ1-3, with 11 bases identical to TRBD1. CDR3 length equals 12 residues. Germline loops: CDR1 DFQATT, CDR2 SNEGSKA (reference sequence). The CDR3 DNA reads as TGCGCTGTAGGACAGGGGGCTGACACCATATATTTT. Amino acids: CAVGQGADTIYF.

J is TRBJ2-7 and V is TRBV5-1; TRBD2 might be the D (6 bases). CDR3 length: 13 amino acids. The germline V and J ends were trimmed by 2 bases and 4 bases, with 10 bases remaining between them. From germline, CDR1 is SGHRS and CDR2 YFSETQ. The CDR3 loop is CASSLQEGYEQYF. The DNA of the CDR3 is TGCGCCAGCAGCTTACAGGAGGGATACGAGCAGTACTTC.

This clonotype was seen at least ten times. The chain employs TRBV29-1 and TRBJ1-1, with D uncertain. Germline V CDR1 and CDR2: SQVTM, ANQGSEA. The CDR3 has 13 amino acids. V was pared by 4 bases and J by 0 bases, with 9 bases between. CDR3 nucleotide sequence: TGCAGCGTTGGAAAAGATATGAACACTGAAGCTTTCTTT. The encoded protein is CSVGKDMNTEAFF. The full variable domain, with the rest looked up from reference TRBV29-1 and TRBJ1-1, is SAVISQKPSRDICQRGTSLTIQCQVDSQVTMMFWYRQQPGQSLTLIATANQGSEATYESGFVIDKFPISRPNLTFSTLTVSNMSPEDSSIYLCSVGKDMNTEAFFGQGTRLTVV.

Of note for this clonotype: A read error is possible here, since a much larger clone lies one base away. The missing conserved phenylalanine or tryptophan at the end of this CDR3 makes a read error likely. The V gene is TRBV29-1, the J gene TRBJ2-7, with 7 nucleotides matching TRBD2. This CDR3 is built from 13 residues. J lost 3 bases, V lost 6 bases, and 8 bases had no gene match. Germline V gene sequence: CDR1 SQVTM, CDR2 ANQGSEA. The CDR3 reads CSVPREVRYEQYL. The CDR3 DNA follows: TGCAGCGTACCCCGGGAGGTACGCTACGAGCAGTACCTC.

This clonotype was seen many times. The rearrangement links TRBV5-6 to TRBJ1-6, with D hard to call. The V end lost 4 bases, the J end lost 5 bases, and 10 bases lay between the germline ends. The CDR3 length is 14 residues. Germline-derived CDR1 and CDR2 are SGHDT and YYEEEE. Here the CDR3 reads CASSLGRNNSPLHF. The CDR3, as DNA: TGTGCCAGCAGCCTCGGACGGAATAATTCACCCCTCCACTTT.

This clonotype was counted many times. For the CDR3, the DNA is TGCAGCGTTGAAGGCAGGGTCCCGTACCAAGAGACCCAGTACTTC. Protein: CSVEGRVPYQETQYF. The rearrangement uses TRBV29-1 and TRBJ2-5; perhaps TRBD1 as D (5 bases). The germline V and J ends were trimmed by 1 base and 0 bases, with 12 bases remaining between them. This CDR3 is 15 amino acids long. Germline assignment: CDR1 SQVTM and CDR2 ANQGSEA.

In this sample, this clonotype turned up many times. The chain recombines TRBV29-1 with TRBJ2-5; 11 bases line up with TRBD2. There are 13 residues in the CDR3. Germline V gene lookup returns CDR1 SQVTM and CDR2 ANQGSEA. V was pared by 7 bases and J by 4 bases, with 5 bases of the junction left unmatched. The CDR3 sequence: CSAAGTSGETQYF. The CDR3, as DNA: TGCAGCGCTGCCGGGACTAGCGGAGAGACCCAGTACTTC.

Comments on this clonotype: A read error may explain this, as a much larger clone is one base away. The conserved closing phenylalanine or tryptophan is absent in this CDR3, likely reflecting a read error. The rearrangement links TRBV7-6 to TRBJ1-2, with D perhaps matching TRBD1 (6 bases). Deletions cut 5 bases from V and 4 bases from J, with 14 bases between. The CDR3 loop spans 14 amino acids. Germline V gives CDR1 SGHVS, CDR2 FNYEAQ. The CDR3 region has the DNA TGTGCCAGCAGCCGAGCAGGACAGAGCTATGGCTACACCGTC. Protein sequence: CASSRAGQSYGYTV.

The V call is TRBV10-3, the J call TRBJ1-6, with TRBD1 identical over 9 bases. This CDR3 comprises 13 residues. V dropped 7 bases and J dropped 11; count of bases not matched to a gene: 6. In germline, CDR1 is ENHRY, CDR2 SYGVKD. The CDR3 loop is CAIKGTGFPPLHF. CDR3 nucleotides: TGTGCCATCAAGGGGACAGGGTTTCCACCCCTCCACTTT.

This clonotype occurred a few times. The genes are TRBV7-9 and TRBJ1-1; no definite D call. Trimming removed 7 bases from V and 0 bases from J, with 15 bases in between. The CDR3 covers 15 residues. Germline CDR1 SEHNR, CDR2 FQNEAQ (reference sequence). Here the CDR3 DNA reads TGTGCCAGCACCAAAAGCTCCGGATTGAACACTGAAGCTTTCTTT. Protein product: CASTKSSGLNTEAFF.

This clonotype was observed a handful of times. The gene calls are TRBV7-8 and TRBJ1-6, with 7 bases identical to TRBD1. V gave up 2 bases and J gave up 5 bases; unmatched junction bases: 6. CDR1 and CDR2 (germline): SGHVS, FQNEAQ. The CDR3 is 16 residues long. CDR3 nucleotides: TGTGCCAGCAGCTTAACAGGGGTTGGCAATAATTCACCCCTCCACTTT. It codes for CASSLTGVGNNSPLHF. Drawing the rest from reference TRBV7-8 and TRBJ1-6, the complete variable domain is GAGVSQSPRYKVAKRGQDVALRCDPISGHVSLFWYQQALGQGPEFLTYFQNEAQLDKSGLPSDRFFAERPEGSVSTLKIQRTQQEDSAVYLCASSLTGVGNNSPLHFGNGTRLTVT.

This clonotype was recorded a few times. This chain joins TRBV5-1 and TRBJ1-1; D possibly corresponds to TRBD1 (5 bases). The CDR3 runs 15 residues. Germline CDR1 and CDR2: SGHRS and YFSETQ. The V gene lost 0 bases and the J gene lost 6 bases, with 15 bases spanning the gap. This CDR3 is CASSLDWAGSPEAFF. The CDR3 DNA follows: TGCGCCAGCAGCTTGGATTGGGCAGGGAGCCCTGAAGCTTTCTTT. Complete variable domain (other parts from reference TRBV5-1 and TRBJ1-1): KAGVTQTPRYLIKTRGQQVTLSCSPISGHRSVSWYQQTPGQGLQFLFEYFSETQRNKGNFPGRFSGRQFSNSRSEMNVSTLELGDSALYLCASSLDWAGSPEAFFGQGTRLTVV.

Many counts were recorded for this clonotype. The CDR3 region has the DNA TGTGCCAGCAGCGTAGCCAAGAACACTGAAGCTTTCTTT. Translated: CASSVAKNTEAFF. J is TRBJ1-1 and V is TRBV9; D ambiguous. Trimming stripped 0 bases from V and 1 base from J, with 4 bases between. Germline values: CDR1 SGDLS, CDR2 YYNGEE. This CDR3 has 13 residues.

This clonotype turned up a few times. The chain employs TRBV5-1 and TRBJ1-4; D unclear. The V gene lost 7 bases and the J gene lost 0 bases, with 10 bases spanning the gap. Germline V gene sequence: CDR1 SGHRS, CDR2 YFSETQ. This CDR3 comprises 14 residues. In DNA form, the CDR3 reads TGCGCCAGCTCCGCGGTTGCAACTAATGAAAAACTGTTTTTT. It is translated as CASSAVATNEKLFF. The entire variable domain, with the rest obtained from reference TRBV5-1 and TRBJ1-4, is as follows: KAGVTQTPRYLIKTRGQQVTLSCSPISGHRSVSWYQQTPGQGLQFLFEYFSETQRNKGNFPGRFSGRQFSNSRSEMNVSTLELGDSALYLCASSAVATNEKLFFGSGTQLSVL.

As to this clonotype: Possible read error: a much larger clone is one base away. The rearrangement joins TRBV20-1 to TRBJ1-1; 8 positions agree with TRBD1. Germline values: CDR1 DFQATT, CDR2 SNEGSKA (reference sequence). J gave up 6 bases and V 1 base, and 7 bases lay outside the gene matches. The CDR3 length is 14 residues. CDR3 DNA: TGCAGTGCTAGAGTTCAACAGGGGGACTCTGAAGCTTTCTTT. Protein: CSARVQQGDSEAFF.

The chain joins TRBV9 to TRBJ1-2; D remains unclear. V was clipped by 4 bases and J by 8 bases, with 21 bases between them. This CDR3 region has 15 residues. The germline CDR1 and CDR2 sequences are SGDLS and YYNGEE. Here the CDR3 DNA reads TGTGCCAGCAGCCAGTTGGAGGTCAACCTTGGGGGCTACACCTTC. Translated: CASSQLEVNLGGYTF.

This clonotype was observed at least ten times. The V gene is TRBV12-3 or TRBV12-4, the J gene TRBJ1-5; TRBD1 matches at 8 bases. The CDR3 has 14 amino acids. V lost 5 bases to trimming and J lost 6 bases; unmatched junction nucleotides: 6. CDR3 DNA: TGTGCCAGCAGTAATGGACAGGGAGGTCAGCCCCAGCATTTT. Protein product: CASSNGQGGQPQHF.

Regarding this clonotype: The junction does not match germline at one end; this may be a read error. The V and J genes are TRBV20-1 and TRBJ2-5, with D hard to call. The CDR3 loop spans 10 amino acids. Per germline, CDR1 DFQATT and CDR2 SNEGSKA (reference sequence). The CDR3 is CRARRETQYF. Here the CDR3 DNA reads TGCAGGGCTAGGCGGGAGACCCAGTACTTC.

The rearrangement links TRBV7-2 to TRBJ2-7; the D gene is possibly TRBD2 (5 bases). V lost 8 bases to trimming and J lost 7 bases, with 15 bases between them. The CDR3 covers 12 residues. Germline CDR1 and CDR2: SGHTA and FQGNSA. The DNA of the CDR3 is TGTGCCAGCGAGGGTAAGGTCAATGAGCAGTACTTC. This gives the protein CASEGKVNEQYF.

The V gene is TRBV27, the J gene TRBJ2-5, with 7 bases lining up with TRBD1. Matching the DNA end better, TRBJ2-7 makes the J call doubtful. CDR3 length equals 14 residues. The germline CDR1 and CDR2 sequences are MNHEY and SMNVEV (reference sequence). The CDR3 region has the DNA TGTGCCAGCAGTTTCGGGACAGAGGAGGACGAGCAGTACTTC. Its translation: CASSFGTEEDEQYF.

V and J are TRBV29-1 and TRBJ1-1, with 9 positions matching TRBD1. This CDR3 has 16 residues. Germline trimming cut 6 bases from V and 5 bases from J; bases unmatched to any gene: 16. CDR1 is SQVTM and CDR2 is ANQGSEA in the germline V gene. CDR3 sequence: CSVAAPDRGDGTEAFF. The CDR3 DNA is TGCAGCGTGGCCGCCCCGGACAGGGGAGATGGGACTGAAGCTTTCTTT.

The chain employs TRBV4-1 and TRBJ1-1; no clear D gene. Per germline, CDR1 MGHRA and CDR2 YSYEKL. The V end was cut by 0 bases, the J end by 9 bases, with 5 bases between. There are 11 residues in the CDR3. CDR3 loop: CASSQDRQAFF. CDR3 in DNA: TGCGCCAGCAGCCAAGATCGCCAAGCTTTCTTT.

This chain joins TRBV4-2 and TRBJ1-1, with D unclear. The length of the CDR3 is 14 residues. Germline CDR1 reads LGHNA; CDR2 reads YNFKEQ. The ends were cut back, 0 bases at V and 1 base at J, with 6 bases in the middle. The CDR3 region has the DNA TGTGCCAGCAGCCAAGATCGATGGAACACTGAAGCTTTCTTT. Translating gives CASSQDRWNTEAFF.

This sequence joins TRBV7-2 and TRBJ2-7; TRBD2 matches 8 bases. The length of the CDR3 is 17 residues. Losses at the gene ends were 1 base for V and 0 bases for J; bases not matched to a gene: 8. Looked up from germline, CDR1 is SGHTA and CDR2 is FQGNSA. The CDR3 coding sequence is TGTGCCAGCAGCTTAGTTGCCGGGACTAGAGACTCCTACGAGCAGTACTTC. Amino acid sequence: CASSLVAGTRDSYEQYF.

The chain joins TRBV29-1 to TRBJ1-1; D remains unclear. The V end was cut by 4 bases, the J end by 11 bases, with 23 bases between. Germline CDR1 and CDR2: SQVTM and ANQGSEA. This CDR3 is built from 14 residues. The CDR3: CSVGRETDLYGAFF. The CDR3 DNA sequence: TGCAGCGTTGGGAGGGAAACCGACCTGTATGGCGCTTTCTTT.

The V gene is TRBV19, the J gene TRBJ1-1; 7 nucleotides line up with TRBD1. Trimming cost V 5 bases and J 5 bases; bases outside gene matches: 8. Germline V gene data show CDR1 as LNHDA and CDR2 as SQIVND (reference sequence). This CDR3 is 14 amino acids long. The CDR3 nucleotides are TGTGCCAGTAGTCCAAGGGGGCGGCAAACTGAAGCTTTCTTT. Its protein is CASSPRGRQTEAFF.